This section outlines one TCR beta chain sequence together with its context. This specimen comes from a study of T cell changes during pregnancy in multiple sclerosis. Clones were read by immunoSEQ multiplex PCR, and TCRdb kept only the in-frame ones, dropping some. The table has 40,000 or so clones, 90% to 95% seen once. Germline lookup yields CDR1 LNHNV and CDR2 YYDKDF (reference sequence). Losses at the gene ends were 0 bases for V and 3 bases for J; bases not matched to a gene: 19. The CDR3 has 21 amino acids. This clonotype originated in a female donor with multiple sclerosis, enrolled in a pregnancy study. The sequencing here drew on CD8+ T cells from peripheral blood mononuclear cells, taken before pregnancy. The rearrangement joins TRBV15 to TRBJ1-5, with TRBD1 matching over 8 bases. The CDR3 DNA follows: TGTGCCACCAGCAGAGATAGAGTGGGCGGACAGGGCAATATTAACAATCAGCCCCAGCATTTT. It yields the protein CATSRDRVGGQGNINNQPQHF.